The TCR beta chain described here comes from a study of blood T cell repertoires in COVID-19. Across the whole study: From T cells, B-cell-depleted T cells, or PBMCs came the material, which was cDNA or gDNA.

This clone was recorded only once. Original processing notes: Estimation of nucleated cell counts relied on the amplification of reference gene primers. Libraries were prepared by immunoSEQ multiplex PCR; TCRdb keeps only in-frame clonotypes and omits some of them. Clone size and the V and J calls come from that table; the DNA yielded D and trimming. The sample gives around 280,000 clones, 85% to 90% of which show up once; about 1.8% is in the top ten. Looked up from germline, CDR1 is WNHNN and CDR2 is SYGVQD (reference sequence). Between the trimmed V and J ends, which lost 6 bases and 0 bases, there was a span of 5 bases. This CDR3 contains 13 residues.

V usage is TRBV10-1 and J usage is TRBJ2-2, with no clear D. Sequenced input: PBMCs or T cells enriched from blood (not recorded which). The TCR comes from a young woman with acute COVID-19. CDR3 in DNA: TGCGCCAGCAGCTCCCCGAACACCGGGGAGCTGTTTTTT. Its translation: CASSSPNTGELFF.